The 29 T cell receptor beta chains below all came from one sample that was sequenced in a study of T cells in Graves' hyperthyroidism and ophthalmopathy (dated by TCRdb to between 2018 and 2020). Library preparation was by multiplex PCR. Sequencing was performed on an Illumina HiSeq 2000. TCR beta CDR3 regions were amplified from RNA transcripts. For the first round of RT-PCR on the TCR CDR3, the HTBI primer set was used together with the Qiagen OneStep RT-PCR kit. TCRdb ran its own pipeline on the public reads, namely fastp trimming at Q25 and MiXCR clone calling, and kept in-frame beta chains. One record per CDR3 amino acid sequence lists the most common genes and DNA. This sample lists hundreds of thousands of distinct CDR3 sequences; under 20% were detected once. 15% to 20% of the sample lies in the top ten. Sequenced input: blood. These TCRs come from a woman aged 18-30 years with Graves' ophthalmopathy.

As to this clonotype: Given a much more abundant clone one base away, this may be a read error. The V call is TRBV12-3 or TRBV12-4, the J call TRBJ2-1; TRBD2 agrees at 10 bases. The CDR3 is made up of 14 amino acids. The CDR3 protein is CASSPGLASNEQSF. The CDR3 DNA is TGTGCCAGCAGTCCGGGACTAGCGAGCAATGAGCAGTCCTTC.

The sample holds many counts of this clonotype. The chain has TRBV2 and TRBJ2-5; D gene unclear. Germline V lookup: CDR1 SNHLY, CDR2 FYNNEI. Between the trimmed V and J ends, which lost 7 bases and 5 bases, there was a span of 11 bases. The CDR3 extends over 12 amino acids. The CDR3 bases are TGTGCCAGCACTTGGCGAGGCGAGACCCAGTACTTC. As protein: CASTWRGETQYF.

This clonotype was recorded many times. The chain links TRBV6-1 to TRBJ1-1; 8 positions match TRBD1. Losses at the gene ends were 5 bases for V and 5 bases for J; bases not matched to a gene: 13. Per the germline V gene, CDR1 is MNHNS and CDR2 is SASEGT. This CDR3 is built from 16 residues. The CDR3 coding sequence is TGTGCCAGCAGTTCGTTCCGCACAGGGGGTAAGACTGAAGCTTTCTTT. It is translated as CASSSFRTGGKTEAFF.

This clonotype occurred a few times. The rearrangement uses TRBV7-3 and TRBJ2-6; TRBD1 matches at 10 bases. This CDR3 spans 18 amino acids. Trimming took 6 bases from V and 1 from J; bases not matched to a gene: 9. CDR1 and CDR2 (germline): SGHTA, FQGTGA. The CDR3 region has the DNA TGTGCCAGCAGTTTCCTCCGGGACAGGGGTTCTGGGGCCAACGTCCTGACTTTC. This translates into CASSFLRDRGSGANVLTF.

The CDR3 bases are TGTGCCAGCAGTTACTCGGTTGACCCTGGAAATAATTCACCCCTCCACTTT. As protein: CASSYSVDPGNNSPLHF. The chain uses TRBV6-5 and TRBJ1-6; D is unclear. The CDR3 contains 17 residues. From germline, CDR1 is MNHEY and CDR2 SVGAGI. Trimming cost V 0 bases and J 5 bases, with 14 bases left between them.

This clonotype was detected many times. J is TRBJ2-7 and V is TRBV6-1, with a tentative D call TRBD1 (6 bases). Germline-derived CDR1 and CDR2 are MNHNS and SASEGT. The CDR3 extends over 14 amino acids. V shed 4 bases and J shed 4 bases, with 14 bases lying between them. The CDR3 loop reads CASSAYREGYEQYF. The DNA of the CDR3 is TGTGCCAGCAGTGCTTACAGGGAAGGGTACGAGCAGTACTTC.

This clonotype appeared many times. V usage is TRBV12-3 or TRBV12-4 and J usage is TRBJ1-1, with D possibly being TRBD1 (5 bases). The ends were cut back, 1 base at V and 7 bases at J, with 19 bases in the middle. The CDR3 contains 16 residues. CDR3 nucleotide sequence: TGTGCCAGCAGTTTAGAACTCGGCTCTTCGAGGGGTGAAGCTTTCTTT. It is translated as CASSLELGSSRGEAFF.

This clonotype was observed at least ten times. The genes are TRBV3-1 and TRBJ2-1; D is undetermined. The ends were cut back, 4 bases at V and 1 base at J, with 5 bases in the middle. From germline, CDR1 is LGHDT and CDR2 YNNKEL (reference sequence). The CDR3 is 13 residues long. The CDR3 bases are TGTGCCAGCAGCCCCCTTTCCTACAATGAGCAGTTCTTC. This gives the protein CASSPLSYNEQFF.

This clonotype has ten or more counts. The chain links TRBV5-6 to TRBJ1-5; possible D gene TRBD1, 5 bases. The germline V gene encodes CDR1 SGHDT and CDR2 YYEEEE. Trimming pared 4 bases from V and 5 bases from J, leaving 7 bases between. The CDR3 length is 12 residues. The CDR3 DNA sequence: TGTGCCAGCAGCCTGGGGCATCAGCCCCAGCATTTT. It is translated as CASSLGHQPQHF.

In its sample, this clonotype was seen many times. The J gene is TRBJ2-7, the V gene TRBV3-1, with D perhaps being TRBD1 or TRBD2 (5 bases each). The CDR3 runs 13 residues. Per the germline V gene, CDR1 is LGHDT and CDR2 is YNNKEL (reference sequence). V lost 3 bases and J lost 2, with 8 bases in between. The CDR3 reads CASSHGGTYEQYF. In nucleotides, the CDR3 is TGTGCCAGCAGCCATGGGGGAACCTACGAGCAGTACTTC.

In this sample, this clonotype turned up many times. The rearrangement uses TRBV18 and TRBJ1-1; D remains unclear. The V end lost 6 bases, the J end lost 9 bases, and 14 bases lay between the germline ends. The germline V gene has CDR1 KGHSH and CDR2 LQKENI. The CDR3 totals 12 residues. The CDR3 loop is CASSGSAVKAFF. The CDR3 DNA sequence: TGTGCCAGCTCGGGTAGTGCGGTCAAAGCTTTCTTT. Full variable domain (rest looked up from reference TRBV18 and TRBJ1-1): NAGVMQNPRHLVRRRGQEARLRCSPMKGHSHVYWYRQLPEEGLKFMVYLQKENIIDESGMPKERFSAEFPKEGPSILRIQQVVRGDSAAYFCASSGSAVKAFFGQGTRLTVV.

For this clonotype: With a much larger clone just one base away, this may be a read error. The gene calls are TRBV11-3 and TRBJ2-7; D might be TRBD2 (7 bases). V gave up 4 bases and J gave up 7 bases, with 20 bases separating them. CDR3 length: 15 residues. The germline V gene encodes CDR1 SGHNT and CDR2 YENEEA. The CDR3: CASSSGQGRVGEQYF. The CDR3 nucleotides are TGTGCCAGCAGCTCCGGCCAGGGGAGGGTTGGTGAGCAGTACTTC.

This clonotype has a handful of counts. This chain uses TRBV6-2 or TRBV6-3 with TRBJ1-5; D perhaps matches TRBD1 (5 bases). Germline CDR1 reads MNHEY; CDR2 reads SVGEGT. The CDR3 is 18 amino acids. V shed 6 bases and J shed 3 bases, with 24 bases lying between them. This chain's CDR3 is CASSHLRGNPGPNQPQHF. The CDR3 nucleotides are TGTGCCAGCAGCCATCTCCGGGGCAACCCAGGGCCCAATCAGCCCCAGCATTTT.

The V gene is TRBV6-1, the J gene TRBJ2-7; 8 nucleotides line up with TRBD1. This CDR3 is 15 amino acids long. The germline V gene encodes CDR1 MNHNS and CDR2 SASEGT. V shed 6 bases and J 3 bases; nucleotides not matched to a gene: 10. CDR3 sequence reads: CASRPSTGEDYEQYF. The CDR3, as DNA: TGTGCCAGCAGACCCTCGACAGGGGAGGACTACGAGCAGTACTTC.

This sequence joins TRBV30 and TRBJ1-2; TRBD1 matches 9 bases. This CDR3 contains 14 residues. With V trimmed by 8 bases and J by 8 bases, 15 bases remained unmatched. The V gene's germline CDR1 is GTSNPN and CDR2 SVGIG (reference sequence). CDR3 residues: CAGGPGQGTLGYTF. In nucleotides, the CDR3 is TGTGCCGGTGGCCCGGGACAGGGAACCCTCGGCTACACCTTC. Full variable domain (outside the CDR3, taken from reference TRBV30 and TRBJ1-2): SQTIHQWPATLVQPVGSPLSLECTVEGTSNPNLYWYRQAAGRGLQLLFYSVGIGQISSEVPQNLSASRPQDRQFILSSKKLLLSDSGFYLCAGGPGQGTLGYTFGSGTRLTVV.

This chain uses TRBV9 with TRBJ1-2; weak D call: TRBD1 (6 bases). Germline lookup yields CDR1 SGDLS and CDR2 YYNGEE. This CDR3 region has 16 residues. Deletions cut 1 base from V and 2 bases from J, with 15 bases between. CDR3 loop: CASSVSILGQNYGYTF. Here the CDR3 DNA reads TGTGCCAGCAGCGTATCTATCCTAGGACAGAACTATGGCTACACCTTC.

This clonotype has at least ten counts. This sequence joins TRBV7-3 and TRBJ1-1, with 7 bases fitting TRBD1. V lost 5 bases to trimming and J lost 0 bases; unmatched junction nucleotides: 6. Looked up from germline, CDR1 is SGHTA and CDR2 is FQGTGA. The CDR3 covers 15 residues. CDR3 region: CASSQTGTLNTEAFF. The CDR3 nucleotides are TGTGCCAGCAGCCAGACAGGGACCCTGAACACTGAAGCTTTCTTT.

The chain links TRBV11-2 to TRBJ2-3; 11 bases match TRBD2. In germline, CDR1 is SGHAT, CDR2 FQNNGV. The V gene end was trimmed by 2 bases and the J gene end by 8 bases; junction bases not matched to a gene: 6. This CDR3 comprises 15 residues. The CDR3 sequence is CASSLTSGRVGTQYF. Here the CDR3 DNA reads TGTGCCAGCAGCTTAACTAGCGGGAGAGTGGGTACGCAGTATTTT.

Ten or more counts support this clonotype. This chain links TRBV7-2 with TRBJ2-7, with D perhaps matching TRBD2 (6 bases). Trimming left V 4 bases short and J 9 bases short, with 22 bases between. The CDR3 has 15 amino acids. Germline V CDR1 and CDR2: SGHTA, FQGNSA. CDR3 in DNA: TGTGCCAGCAGCTCGCACCCGGGACTCCGTACGATGCAGTACTTC. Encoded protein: CASSSHPGLRTMQYF.

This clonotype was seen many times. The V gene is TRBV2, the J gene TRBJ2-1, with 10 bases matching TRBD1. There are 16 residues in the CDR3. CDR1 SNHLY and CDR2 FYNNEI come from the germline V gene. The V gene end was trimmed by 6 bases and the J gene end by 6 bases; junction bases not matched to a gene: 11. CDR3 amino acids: CASSITEGTGANEQFF. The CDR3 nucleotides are TGTGCCAGCAGCATAACCGAAGGGACAGGGGCCAATGAGCAGTTCTTC. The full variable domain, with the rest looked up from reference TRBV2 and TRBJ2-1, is EPEVTQTPSHQVTQMGQEVILRCVPISNHLYFYWYRQILGQKVEFLVSFYNNEISEKSEIFDDQFSVERPDGSNFTLKIRSTKLEDSAMYFCASSITEGTGANEQFFGPGTRLTVL.

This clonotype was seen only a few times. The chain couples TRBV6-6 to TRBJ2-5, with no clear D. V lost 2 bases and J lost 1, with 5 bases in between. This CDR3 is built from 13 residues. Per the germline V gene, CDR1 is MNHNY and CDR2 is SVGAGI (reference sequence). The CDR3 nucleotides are TGTGCCAGCAGTTACAAGGTCCAAGAGACCCAGTACTTC. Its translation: CASSYKVQETQYF.

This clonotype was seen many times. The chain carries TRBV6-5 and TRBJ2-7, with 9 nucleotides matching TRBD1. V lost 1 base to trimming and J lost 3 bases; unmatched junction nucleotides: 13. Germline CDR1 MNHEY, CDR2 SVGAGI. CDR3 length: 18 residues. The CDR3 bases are TGTGCCAGCAGTTACTACGGACCGGGACAGGGTCTTAACTACGAGCAGTACTTC. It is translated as CASSYYGPGQGLNYEQYF.

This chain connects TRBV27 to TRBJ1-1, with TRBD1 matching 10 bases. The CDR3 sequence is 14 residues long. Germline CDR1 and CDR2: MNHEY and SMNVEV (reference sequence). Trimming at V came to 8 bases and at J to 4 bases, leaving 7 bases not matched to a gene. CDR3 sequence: CASGQTGGITEAFF. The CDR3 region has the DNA TGTGCCAGCGGCCAGACAGGGGGCATCACTGAAGCTTTCTTT.

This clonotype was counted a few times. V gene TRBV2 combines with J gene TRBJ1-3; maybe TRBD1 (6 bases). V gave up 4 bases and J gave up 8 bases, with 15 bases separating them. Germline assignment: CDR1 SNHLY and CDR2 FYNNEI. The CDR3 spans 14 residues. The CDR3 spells CASSGASGADTIYF. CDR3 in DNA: TGTGCCAGCAGTGGGGCTTCAGGGGCCGACACCATATATTTT.

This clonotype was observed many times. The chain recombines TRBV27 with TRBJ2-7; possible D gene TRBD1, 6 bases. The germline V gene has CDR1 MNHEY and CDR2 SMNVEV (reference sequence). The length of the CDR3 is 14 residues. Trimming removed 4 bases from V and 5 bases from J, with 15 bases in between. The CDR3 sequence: CASSSGAGADEQYF. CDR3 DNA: TGTGCCAGCAGTTCAGGGGCAGGGGCCGACGAGCAGTACTTC.

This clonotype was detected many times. Here the CDR3 reads CASKGTATTLLGELFF. The CDR3 region has the DNA TGTGCCAGCAAGGGGACTGCGACTACACTATTGGGGGAGCTGTTTTTT. The rearrangement uses TRBV2 and TRBJ2-2, with a possible D match to TRBD2 (6 bases). V was shortened by 7 bases and J by 8 bases, with 23 bases between the two germline ends. Germline V CDR1 and CDR2: SNHLY, FYNNEI. The CDR3 runs 16 residues.

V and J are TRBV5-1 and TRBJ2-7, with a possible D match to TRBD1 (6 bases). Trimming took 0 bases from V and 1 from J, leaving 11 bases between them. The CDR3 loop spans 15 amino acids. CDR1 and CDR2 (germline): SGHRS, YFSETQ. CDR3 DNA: TGCGCCAGCAGCTTGGTTTGGGGGCCGTCCTACGAGCAGTACTTC. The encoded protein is CASSLVWGPSYEQYF. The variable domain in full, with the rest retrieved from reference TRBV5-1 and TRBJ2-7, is KAGVTQTPRYLIKTRGQQVTLSCSPISGHRSVSWYQQTPGQGLQFLFEYFSETQRNKGNFPGRFSGRQFSNSRSEMNVSTLELGDSALYLCASSLVWGPSYEQYFGPGTRLTVT.

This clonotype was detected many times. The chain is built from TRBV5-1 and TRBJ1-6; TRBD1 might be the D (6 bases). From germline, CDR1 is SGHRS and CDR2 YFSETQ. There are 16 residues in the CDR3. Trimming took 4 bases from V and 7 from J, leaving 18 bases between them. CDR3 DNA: TGCGCCAGCAGCCTATGGGGACAAGAGCAAAATTCACCCCTCCACTTT. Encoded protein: CASSLWGQEQNSPLHF.

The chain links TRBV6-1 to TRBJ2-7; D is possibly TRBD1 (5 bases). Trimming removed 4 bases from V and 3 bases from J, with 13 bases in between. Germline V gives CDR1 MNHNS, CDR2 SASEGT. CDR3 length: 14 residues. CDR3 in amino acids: CASSALTAIYEQYF. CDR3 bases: TGTGCCAGCAGTGCATTGACAGCTATCTACGAGCAGTACTTC.